This TCR beta chain appears in the sequencing data of a study of T cells after yellow fever vaccination. Overall study findings and caveats: Weaker overall, the secondary response nonetheless peaked faster (day 5 versus 15).

Each CDR3 protein gets one entry after TCRdb re-called the 5' RACE reads with MiXCR. Of about 340,000 distinct CDR3 sequences in the sample, roughly 8.7% are singletons; the top ten hold about a sixth. In the case of this clonotype: Antigen unknown.

The CDR3 is made up of 18 amino acids. CDR1 SGHDT and CDR2 YYEEEE come from the germline V gene. The junction had 10 bases not matched to a gene; V was cut back by 2 bases and J by 4 bases. This clonotype was sampled from a man younger than 30 who received the YFV17D yellow fever vaccine. The sequenced sample was PBMCs, obtained on the day of the first yellow fever vaccination. The genes are TRBV5-6 and TRBJ1-3; 12 bases fit TRBD1. In DNA form, the CDR3 reads TGTGCCAGCAGCTTTGGGACAGGGGGCCCCCCGTGGGGAAACACCATATATTTT. This codes for CASSFGTGGPPWGNTIYF.